These 8 T cell receptor beta chains share one sample of origin, sequenced in a study of OX40 agonist ivuxolimab in advanced cancers. Data came from immunoSEQ multiplex PCR; TCRdb stores just in-frame clones and leaves some out. The table records about 48,000 clones, around 89% of them present only once. The input for sequencing was CD4+ or CD8+ T cells sorted from blood, taken in a trial of the OX40 agonist ivuxolimab. These receptors all come from an adult with an advanced solid tumor such as melanoma, head and neck, liver or kidney cancer.

The rearrangement uses TRBV29-1 and TRBJ2-4; D perhaps matches TRBD2 (6 bases). This CDR3 is built from 15 residues. From germline, CDR1 is SQVTM and CDR2 ANQGSEA. Trimming pared 7 bases from V and 0 bases from J, leaving 16 bases between. The CDR3 coding sequence is TGCAGCGCCGCGGGCGGGGAACTAGCCAAAAACATTCAGTACTTC. This encodes CSAAGGELAKNIQYF.

The chain has TRBV11-2 and TRBJ2-7; D perhaps matches TRBD2 (5 bases). Germline V gene data show CDR1 as SGHAT and CDR2 as FQNNGV. Trimming removed 5 bases at V and 3 bases at J, with 11 bases between. This CDR3 is built from 13 residues. The CDR3 nucleotides are TGTGCCAGCAGCGTCGGGAATCACTACGAGCAGTACTTC. Protein: CASSVGNHYEQYF.

In its sample, this clone was seen once. This chain connects TRBV14 to TRBJ2-1; 8 nucleotides match TRBD1. Germline V gives CDR1 SGHDN, CDR2 FVKESK. The length of the CDR3 is 18 residues. Trimming cost V 1 base and J 0 bases; bases outside gene matches: 8. CDR3 in amino acids: CASSQGRQGTSSYNEQFF. The CDR3 DNA reads as TGTGCCAGCAGCCAAGGGAGACAGGGGACAAGCTCCTACAATGAGCAGTTCTTC.

The V call is TRBV29-1, the J call TRBJ2-3, with D perhaps TRBD1 (6 bases). The CDR3 runs 15 residues. The germline V and J ends were trimmed by 0 bases and 2 bases, with 12 bases remaining between them. CDR1 is SQVTM, CDR2 ANQGSEA, per germline. This CDR3 reads CSVEDRDTPTDTQYF. CDR3 nucleotides: TGCAGCGTTGAAGATAGGGACACCCCCACAGATACGCAGTATTTT.

This clone occurred once. The chain joins TRBV19 to TRBJ1-5; D gene ambiguous. Germline V CDR1 and CDR2: LNHDA, SQIVND (reference sequence). The CDR3 extends over 13 amino acids. Trimming stripped 1 base from V and 11 bases from J, with 12 bases between. CDR3: CASSIGSARAQHF. The CDR3 DNA reads as TGTGCCAGTAGTATAGGCAGCGCTCGAGCCCAGCATTTT.

The V and J genes are TRBV10-1 and TRBJ2-2; 8 positions match TRBD1. Trimming at V came to 2 bases and at J to 4 bases, leaving 6 bases not matched to a gene. The V gene's germline CDR1 is WNHNN and CDR2 SYGVQD (reference sequence). The CDR3 loop spans 16 amino acids. In DNA form, the CDR3 reads TGCGCCAGCAGTGAGAGCAGGGGGCGAAGCACCGGGGAGCTGTTTTTT. It codes for CASSESRGRSTGELFF.

V gene TRBV15 combines with J gene TRBJ1-4; no reliable D call. The CDR3 spans 15 residues. V was cut by 7 bases and J by 4 bases, with 16 bases left in between. Germline lookup yields CDR1 LNHNV and CDR2 YYDKDF (reference sequence). The chain's CDR3 is CATTDPRLLNEKLFF. The CDR3 nucleotides are TGTGCCACCACAGATCCGCGCCTCCTTAATGAAAAACTGTTTTTT.

Notes on this clone: An end of the junction does not agree with germline; a read error may underlie this. This chain uses TRBV19 with TRBJ1-5; D unresolved. CDR1 is LNHDA, CDR2 SQIVND, per germline (reference sequence). The CDR3 loop spans 15 amino acids. CDR3 region: CASRIGGSSNQPQHF. Written as DNA, the CDR3 is TGTGCCAGTAGAATAGGTGGAAGTAGCAATCAGCCCCAGCATTTT.